This T cell receptor beta chain was retrieved from a study of blood T cell repertoires in COVID-19. For the study at large: Collection of acute and convalescent COVID-19 samples took place in the United States, Italy and Spain. PBMCs, B-cell-depleted T cells, or T cells were the source of the cDNA or gDNA that made up the material.

The CDR3 loop spans 12 amino acids. V lost 5 bases and J 7 bases, leaving 8 bases between the germline ends. In the authors' methods: Reference gene primer amplification yielded estimated nucleated cell counts. The protocol was immunoSEQ multiplex PCR, while the TCRdb copy is restricted to in-frame clones and leaves out a portion. For V, J and clone size, that table is used; D and trimming come from the DNA. Among roughly 80,000 clones, around 84% were seen once, and the ten largest hold roughly 12%. The receptor's source is a human donor in a cohort sampled during active COVID-19. The chain combines TRBV12-3 or TRBV12-4 with TRBJ1-4; D gene ambiguous. The sequenced sample was peripheral blood. The CDR3 sequence: CASSPSIEKLFF. For the CDR3, the DNA is TGTGCCAGCAGTCCATCTATTGAAAAACTGTTTTTT.